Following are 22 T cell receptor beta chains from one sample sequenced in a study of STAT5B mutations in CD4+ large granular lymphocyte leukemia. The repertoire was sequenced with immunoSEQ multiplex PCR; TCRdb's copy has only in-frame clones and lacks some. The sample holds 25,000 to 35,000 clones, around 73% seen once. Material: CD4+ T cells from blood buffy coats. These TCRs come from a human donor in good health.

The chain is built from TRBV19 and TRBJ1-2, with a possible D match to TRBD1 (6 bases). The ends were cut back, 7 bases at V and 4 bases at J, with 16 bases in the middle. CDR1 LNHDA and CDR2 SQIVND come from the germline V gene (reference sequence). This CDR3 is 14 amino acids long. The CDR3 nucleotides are TGTGCCAGTACCCCGAGGACAGTCCTCTATGGCTACACCTTC. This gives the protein CASTPRTVLYGYTF.

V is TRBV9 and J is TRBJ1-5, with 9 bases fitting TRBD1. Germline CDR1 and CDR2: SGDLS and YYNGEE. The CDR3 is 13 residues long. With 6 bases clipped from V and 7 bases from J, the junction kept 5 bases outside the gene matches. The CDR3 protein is CASTVGTGQPQHF. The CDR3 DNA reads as TGTGCCAGCACCGTGGGGACAGGGCAGCCCCAGCATTTT.

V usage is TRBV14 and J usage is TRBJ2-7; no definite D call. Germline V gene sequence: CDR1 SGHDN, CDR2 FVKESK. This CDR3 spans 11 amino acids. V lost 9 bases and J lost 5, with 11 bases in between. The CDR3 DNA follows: TGTGCCAGGGGAAGAGGAAACGAGCAGTACTTC. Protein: CARGRGNEQYF.

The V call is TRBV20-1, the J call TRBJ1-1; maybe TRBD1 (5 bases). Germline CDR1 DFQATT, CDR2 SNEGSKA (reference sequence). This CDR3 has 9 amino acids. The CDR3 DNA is TGCAGGGGGGGTGCTGAAGCTTTCTTT. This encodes CRGGAEAFF.

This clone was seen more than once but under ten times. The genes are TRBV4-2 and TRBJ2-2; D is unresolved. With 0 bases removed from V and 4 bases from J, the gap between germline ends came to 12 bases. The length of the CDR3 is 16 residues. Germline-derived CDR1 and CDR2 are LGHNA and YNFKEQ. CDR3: CASSQDWLQSTGELFF. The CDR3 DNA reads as TGTGCCAGCAGCCAAGATTGGCTCCAATCCACCGGGGAGCTGTTTTTT.

The CDR3 is CASSEGTSGGGSLETQYF. The CDR3 coding sequence is TGTGCCAGCAGCGAAGGGACTAGCGGGGGGGGCAGTTTAGAGACCCAGTACTTC. The rearrangement uses TRBV9 and TRBJ2-5; 16 bases are shared with TRBD2. After removal of 3 bases from V and 4 bases from J, the junction contained 9 bases not matched to a gene. Looked up from germline, CDR1 is SGDLS and CDR2 is YYNGEE. This CDR3 spans 18 amino acids.

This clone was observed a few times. CDR3 amino acids: CASLGAYNEQFF. As DNA, the CDR3 is TGTGCCAGCTTGGGGGCGTACAATGAGCAGTTCTTC. The chain couples TRBV6-5 to TRBJ2-1, with D perhaps TRBD1 (6 bases). The CDR3 covers 12 residues. Trimming removed 8 bases at V and 4 bases at J, with 9 bases between. Germline V CDR1 and CDR2: MNHEY, SVGAGI.

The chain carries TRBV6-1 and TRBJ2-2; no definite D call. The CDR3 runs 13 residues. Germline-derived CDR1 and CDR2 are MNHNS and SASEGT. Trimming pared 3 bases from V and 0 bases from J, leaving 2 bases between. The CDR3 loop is CASSDPNTGELFF. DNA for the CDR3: TGTGCCAGCAGTGACCCGAACACCGGGGAGCTGTTTTTT.

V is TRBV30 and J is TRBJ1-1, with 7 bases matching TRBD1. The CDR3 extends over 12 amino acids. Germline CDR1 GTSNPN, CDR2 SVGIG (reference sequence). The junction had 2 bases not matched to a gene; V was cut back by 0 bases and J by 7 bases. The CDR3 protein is CAWSVQGNEAFF. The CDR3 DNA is TGTGCCTGGAGTGTACAGGGGAATGAAGCTTTCTTT.

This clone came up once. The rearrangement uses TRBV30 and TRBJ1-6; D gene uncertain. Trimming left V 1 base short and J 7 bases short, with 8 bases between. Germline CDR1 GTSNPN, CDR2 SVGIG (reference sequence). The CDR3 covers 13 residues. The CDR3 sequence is CAWSAGMNSPLHF. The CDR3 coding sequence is TGTGCCTGGAGTGCGGGAATGAATTCACCCCTCCACTTT.

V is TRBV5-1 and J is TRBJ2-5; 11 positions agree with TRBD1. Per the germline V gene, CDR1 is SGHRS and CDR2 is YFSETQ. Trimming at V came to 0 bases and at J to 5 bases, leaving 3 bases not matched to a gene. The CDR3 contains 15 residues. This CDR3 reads CASSLGTGGHETQYF. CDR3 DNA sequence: TGCGCCAGCAGCTTGGGGACAGGGGGCCACGAGACCCAGTACTTC.

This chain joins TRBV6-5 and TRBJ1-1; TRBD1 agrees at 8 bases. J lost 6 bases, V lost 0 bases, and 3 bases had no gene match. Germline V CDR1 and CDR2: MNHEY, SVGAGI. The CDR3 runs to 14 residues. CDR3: CASSYSDRVAEAFF. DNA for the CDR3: TGTGCCAGCAGTTACTCGGACAGGGTGGCTGAAGCTTTCTTT.

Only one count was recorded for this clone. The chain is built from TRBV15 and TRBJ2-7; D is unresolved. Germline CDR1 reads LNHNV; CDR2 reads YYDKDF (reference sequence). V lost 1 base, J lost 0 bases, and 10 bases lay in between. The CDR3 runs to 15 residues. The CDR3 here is CATSRGDPASYEQYF. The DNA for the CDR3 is TGTGCCACCAGCAGAGGCGACCCGGCCTCCTACGAGCAGTACTTC.

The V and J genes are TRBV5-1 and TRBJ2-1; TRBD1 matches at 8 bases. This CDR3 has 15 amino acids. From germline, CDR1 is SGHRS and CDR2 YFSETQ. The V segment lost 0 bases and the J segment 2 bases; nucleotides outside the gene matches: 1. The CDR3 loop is CASSLEGQAYNEQFF. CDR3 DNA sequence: TGCGCCAGCAGCTTGGAGGGACAGGCCTACAATGAGCAGTTCTTC. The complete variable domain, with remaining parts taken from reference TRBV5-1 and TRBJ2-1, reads KAGVTQTPRYLIKTRGQQVTLSCSPISGHRSVSWYQQTPGQGLQFLFEYFSETQRNKGNFPGRFSGRQFSNSRSEMNVSTLELGDSALYLCASSLEGQAYNEQFFGPGTRLTVL.

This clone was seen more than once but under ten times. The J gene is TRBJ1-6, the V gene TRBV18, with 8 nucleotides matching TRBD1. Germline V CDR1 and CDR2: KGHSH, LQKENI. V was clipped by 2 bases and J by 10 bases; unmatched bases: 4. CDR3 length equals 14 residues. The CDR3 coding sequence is TGTGCCAGCTCACCAACCGCAGGGGGCTCACCCCTCCACTTT. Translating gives CASSPTAGGSPLHF. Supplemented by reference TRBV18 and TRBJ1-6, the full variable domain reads NAGVMQNPRHLVRRRGQEARLRCSPMKGHSHVYWYRQLPEEGLKFMVYLQKENIIDESGMPKERFSAEFPKEGPSILRIQQVVRGDSAAYFCASSPTAGGSPLHFGNGTRLTVT.

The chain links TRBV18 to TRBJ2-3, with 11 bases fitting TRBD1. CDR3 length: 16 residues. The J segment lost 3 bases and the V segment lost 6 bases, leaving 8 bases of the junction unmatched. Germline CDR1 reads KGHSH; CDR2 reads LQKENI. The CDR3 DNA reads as TGTGCCAGCTCTCCCGGGACAGGGGGTGTGACAGATACGCAGTATTTT. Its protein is CASSPGTGGVTDTQYF.

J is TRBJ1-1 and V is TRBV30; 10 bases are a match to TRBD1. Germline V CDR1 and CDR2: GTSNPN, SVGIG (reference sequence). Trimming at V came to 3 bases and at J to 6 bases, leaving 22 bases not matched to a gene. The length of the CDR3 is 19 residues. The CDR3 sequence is CAWSSIYSWTGGMGAEAFF. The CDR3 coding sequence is TGTGCCTGGAGCTCTATATACTCTTGGACAGGGGGAATGGGGGCTGAAGCTTTCTTT.

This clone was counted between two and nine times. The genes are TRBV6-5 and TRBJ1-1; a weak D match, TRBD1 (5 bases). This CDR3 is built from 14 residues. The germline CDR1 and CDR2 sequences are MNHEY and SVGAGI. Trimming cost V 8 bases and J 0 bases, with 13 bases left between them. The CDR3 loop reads CASRGSSMNTEAFF. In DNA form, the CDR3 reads TGTGCCAGCCGGGGCTCTTCCATGAACACTGAAGCTTTCTTT.

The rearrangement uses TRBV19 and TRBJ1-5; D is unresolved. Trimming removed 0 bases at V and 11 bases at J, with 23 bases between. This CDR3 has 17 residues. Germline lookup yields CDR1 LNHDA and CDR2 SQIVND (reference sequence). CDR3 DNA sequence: TGTGCCAGTAGTATAGATCTTTTAGGGTGGGAAAAATCGGCCCAGCATTTT. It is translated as CASSIDLLGWEKSAQHF.

CDR3 nucleotides: TGTGCCAGCAGCTTGGAAGGGGGGGCGAACACCGGGGAGCTGTTTTTT. This encodes CASSLEGGANTGELFF. V gene TRBV5-4 combines with J gene TRBJ2-2; tentatively, D is TRBD2 (7 bases). V shed 0 bases and J shed 0 bases, with 9 bases lying between them. Germline-derived CDR1 and CDR2 are SGHNT and YYREEE (reference sequence). The CDR3 spans 16 residues.

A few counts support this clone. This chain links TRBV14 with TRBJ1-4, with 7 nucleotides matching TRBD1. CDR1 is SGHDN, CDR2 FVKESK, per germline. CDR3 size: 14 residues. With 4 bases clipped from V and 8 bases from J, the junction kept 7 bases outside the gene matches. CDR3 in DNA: TGTGCCAGCAGCCCGACAGGGCTTCTCGAAAAACTGTTTTTT. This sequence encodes CASSPTGLLEKLFF.

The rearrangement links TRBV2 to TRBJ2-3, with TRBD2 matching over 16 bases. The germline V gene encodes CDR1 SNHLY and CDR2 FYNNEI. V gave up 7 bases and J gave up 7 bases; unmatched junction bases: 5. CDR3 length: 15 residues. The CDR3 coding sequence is TGTGCCAGCACCGGGACTAGCGGGGGGGCTCATACGCAGTATTTT. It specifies CASTGTSGGAHTQYF.